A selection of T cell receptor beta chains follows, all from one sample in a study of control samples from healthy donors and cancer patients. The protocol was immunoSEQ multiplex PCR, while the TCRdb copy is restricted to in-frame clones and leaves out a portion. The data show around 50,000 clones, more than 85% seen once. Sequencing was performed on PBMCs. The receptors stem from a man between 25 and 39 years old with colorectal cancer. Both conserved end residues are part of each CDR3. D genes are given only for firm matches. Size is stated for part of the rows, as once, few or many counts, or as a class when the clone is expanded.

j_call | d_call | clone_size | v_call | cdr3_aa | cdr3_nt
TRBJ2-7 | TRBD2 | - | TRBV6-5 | CASSSPLAGTYEQYF | TGTGCCAGCAGTTCTCCGCTAGCGGGGACCTACGAGCAGTACTTC
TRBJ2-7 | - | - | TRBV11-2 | CASSLVDGQYEQYF | TGTGCCAGCAGCTTAGTCGACGGACAATACGAGCAGTACTTC
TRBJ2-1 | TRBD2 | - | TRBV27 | CASSTTTSGGYNEQFF | TGTGCCAGCAGTACTACGACTAGCGGGGGTTACAATGAGCAGTTCTTC
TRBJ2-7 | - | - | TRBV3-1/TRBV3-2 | CASSTGGGRSSYEQYF | TGTGCCAGCAGCACGGGAGGGGGCAGGAGCTCCTACGAGCAGTACTTC
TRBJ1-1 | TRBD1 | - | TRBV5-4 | CASSLTGGRRTEAFF | TGTGCCAGCAGCTTAACAGGGGGCCGAAGGACTGAAGCTTTCTTT
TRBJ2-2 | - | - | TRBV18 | CASSPPITRNTGELFF | TGTGCCAGCTCACCACCGATAACAAGGAACACCGGGGAGCTGTTTTTT
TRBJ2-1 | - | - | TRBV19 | CASSTGTSEEQFF | TGTGCCAGTAGTACCGGGACTTCGGAGGAGCAGTTCTTC
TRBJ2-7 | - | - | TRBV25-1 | CASSEYGQYEQYF | TGTGCCAGCAGTGAATATGGGCAGTACGAGCAGTACTTC
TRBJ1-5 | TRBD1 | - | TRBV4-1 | CASSQGTGYNQPQHF | TGCGCCAGCAGCCAAGGGACAGGCTACAATCAGCCCCAGCATTTT
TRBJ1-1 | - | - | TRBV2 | CASSENPGENTEAFF | TGTGCCAGCAGTGAAAACCCCGGGGAGAACACTGAAGCTTTCTTT
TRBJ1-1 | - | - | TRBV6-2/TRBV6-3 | CASSWNRVWNTEAFF | TGTGCCAGCAGTTGGAACAGGGTCTGGAACACTGAAGCTTTCTTT
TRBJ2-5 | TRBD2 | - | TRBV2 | CASSVELRGGWQETQYF | TGTGCCAGCAGTGTAGAATTGCGGGGGGGCTGGCAAGAGACCCAGTACTTC
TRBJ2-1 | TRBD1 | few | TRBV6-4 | CASSDWDRGPNEQFF | TGTGCCAGCAGTGACTGGGACAGGGGGCCGAATGAGCAGTTCTTC
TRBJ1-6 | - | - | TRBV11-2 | CASSLGAGPLNSPLHF | TGTGCCAGCAGCTTAGGGGCGGGGCCTTTAAATTCACCCCTCCACTTT
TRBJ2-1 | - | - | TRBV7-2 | CASSLYRGANTYNEQFF | TGTGCCAGCAGCTTGTATCGGGGGGCAAATACCTACAATGAGCAGTTCTTC
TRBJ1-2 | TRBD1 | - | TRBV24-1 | CATRKGQLLGYGYTF | TGTGCCACCAGGAAGGGACAGCTACTCGGCTATGGCTACACCTTC
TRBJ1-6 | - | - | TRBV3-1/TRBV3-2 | CASKFGAGLESPLHF | TGTGCCAGCAAGTTCGGGGCAGGGCTTGAGTCACCCCTCCACTTT
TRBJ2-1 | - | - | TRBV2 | CASMRASESSYNEQFF | TGTGCCAGCATGAGGGCCTCGGAGAGCTCCTACAATGAGCAGTTCTTC